The 21 T cell receptor beta chains below all came from one sample that was sequenced in a study of blood T cell repertoires in COVID-19. Profiled with immunoSEQ multiplex PCR; TCRdb holds only in-frame clones, not every one. Counted here are roughly 100,000 clones, more than 90% occurring once; the ten biggest clones make up 4.2%. The sequenced sample was peripheral blood. The receptors originated from a man between 18 and 29 years old with acute or convalescent COVID-19.

This clone was observed a single time. V and J are TRBV13 and TRBJ2-7; 12 positions agree with TRBD2. Looked up from germline, CDR1 is PRHDT and CDR2 is FYEKMQ (reference sequence). This CDR3 region has 17 residues. With 7 bases clipped from V and 2 bases from J, the junction kept 12 bases outside the gene matches. DNA for the CDR3: TGTGCCAGCACCCTCGGCCCTAGCGGGAGGGGCCCCTACGAGCAGTACTTC. Residues: CASTLGPSGRGPYEQYF.

The CDR3: CATGGQPQHF. The CDR3 DNA reads as TGTGCCACCGGGGGGCAGCCCCAGCATTTT. The J gene is TRBJ1-5, the V gene TRBV19, with D perhaps TRBD1 (5 bases). Germline CDR1 is LNHDA and CDR2 is SQIVND (reference sequence). The CDR3 spans 10 residues. Trimming left V 10 bases short and J 7 bases short, with 8 bases between. Filled out from reference TRBV19 and TRBJ1-5, the complete variable domain reads DGGITQSPKYLFRKEGQNVTLSCEQNLNHDAMYWYRQDPGQGLRLIYYSQIVNDFQKGDIAEGYSVSREKKESFPLTVTSAQKNPTAFYLCATGGQPQHFGDGTRLSIL.

The chain links TRBV5-1 to TRBJ1-1; 8 bases are a match to TRBD1. The CDR3 length is 19 residues. Germline V gene lookup returns CDR1 SGHRS and CDR2 YFSETQ. The trim removed 0 bases at V and 0 bases at J, leaving 13 bases unmatched. The CDR3 reads CASSLGIRASQGVNTEAFF. Written as DNA, the CDR3 is TGCGCCAGCAGCTTGGGAATTCGTGCCTCACAGGGGGTGAACACTGAAGCTTTCTTT.

This chain links TRBV20-1 with TRBJ2-3; 7 positions agree with TRBD1. J was trimmed by 1 base and V by 3 bases; bases with no gene match: 7. This CDR3 region has 15 residues. CDR1 is DFQATT and CDR2 is SNEGSKA in the germline V gene (reference sequence). CDR3 bases: TGCAGTGCTAGTTTCAGGGGGAACCGCACAGATACGCAGTATTTT. It translates to CSASFRGNRTDTQYF.

This sequence joins TRBV14 and TRBJ2-2; maybe TRBD2 (5 bases). Between the trimmed V and J ends, which lost 4 bases and 4 bases, there was a span of 13 bases. Germline values: CDR1 SGHDN, CDR2 FVKESK. The CDR3 contains 15 residues. CDR3 amino acids: CASSPFRGGTGELFF. The CDR3, as DNA: TGTGCCAGCAGCCCCTTCCGGGGTGGCACCGGGGAGCTGTTTTTT.

The chain recombines TRBV2 with TRBJ1-4; D gene uncertain. Germline-derived CDR1 and CDR2 are SNHLY and FYNNEI. The CDR3 loop spans 13 amino acids. V lost 6 bases to trimming and J lost 8 bases, with 13 bases between them. The CDR3, as DNA: TGTGCCAGCAGGGAGGGCGGACGAGAAAAACTGTTTTTT. Its protein is CASREGGREKLFF.

This rearrangement joins TRBV18 to TRBJ1-5; 12 bases map to TRBD1. V shed 6 bases, J shed 5 bases, and the junction held 5 bases outside the gene matches. The CDR3 runs to 15 residues. In germline, CDR1 is KGHSH, CDR2 LQKENI. The CDR3 is CASSGTGGLDQPQHF. CDR3 nucleotide sequence: TGTGCCAGCTCGGGGACAGGGGGCCTAGATCAGCCCCAGCATTTT.

The chain is built from TRBV5-1 and TRBJ2-3; D is possibly TRBD1 (5 bases). Between the trimmed V and J ends, which lost 6 bases and 1 base, there was a span of 12 bases. CDR3 length equals 14 residues. CDR1 and CDR2 from the germline V gene are SGHRS and YFSETQ. The CDR3 coding sequence is TGCGCCAGCAACAGGTCCCCTGGCACAGATACGCAGTATTTT. Protein sequence: CASNRSPGTDTQYF. The variable domain in full, with the rest retrieved from reference TRBV5-1 and TRBJ2-3, is KAGVTQTPRYLIKTRGQQVTLSCSPISGHRSVSWYQQTPGQGLQFLFEYFSETQRNKGNFPGRFSGRQFSNSRSEMNVSTLELGDSALYLCASNRSPGTDTQYFGPGTRLTVL.

The chain employs TRBV19 and TRBJ1-6; no reliable D call. The CDR3 is 14 amino acids. V was cut by 4 bases and J by 8 bases, with 12 bases left in between. Germline values: CDR1 LNHDA, CDR2 SQIVND (reference sequence). CDR3 in DNA: TGTGCCAGTAGTAGAGGGATTTTAGATTCACCCCTCCACTTT. Amino acids: CASSRGILDSPLHF. Filled out from reference TRBV19 and TRBJ1-6, the complete variable domain reads DGGITQSPKYLFRKEGQNVTLSCEQNLNHDAMYWYRQDPGQGLRLIYYSQIVNDFQKGDIAEGYSVSREKKESFPLTVTSAQKNPTAFYLCASSRGILDSPLHFGNGTRLTVT.

This rearrangement joins TRBV5-4 to TRBJ1-1; the match to TRBD1 covers 11 bases. The CDR3 sequence is 19 residues long. Germline CDR1 SGHNT, CDR2 YYREEE (reference sequence). J lost 3 bases, V lost 0 bases, and 13 bases had no gene match. CDR3 nucleotide sequence: TGTGCCAGCAGCTTGGTGGGCCGGACAGGGGGCTCCCTGGACACTGAAGCTTTCTTT. Translating gives CASSLVGRTGGSLDTEAFF.

V is TRBV27 and J is TRBJ2-3; 11 positions agree with TRBD1. From germline, CDR1 is MNHEY and CDR2 SMNVEV (reference sequence). Losses at the gene ends were 1 base for V and 3 bases for J; bases not matched to a gene: 6. The CDR3 runs to 17 residues. CDR3 bases: TGTGCCAGCAGTTTATTATCCGGGACAGGGGGGACAGATACGCAGTATTTT. It yields the protein CASSLLSGTGGTDTQYF.

The V gene is TRBV10-2, the J gene TRBJ1-2, with 7 positions matching TRBD1. Germline-derived CDR1 and CDR2 are WSHSY and SAAADI. V gave up 4 bases and J gave up 8 bases; unmatched junction bases: 7. This CDR3 region has 13 residues. The CDR3 reads CASSVVTGAGYTF. The CDR3 DNA is TGCGCCAGCAGTGTAGTTACAGGGGCGGGCTACACCTTC.

The chain couples TRBV19 to TRBJ2-5; TRBD2 agrees at 14 bases. With 3 bases clipped from V and 5 bases from J, the junction kept 2 bases outside the gene matches. The V gene's germline CDR1 is LNHDA and CDR2 SQIVND (reference sequence). This CDR3 is 15 amino acids long. DNA for the CDR3: TGTGCCAGTAGTATCAGACTAGCGGGAGGGGAGACCCAGTACTTC. It yields the protein CASSIRLAGGETQYF.

This chain links TRBV7-9 with TRBJ1-1; D is uncertain. The CDR3 contains 16 residues. Germline V lookup: CDR1 SEHNR, CDR2 FQNEAQ (reference sequence). V was pared by 7 bases and J by 0 bases, with 18 bases between. Written as DNA, the CDR3 is TGTGCCAGCACCGTAGGCAGGTCGAACATGAACACTGAAGCTTTCTTT. This gives the protein CASTVGRSNMNTEAFF.

This chain uses TRBV11-3 with TRBJ1-1; D is perhaps TRBD1 (5 bases). The V end was cut by 0 bases, the J end by 3 bases, with 5 bases between. This CDR3 has 13 amino acids. Germline V gene data show CDR1 as SGHNT and CDR2 as YENEEA. The CDR3 nucleotides read TGTGCCAGCAGCTTAGACAGGGACACTGAAGCTTTCTTT. Encoded protein: CASSLDRDTEAFF.

V gene TRBV11-3 combines with J gene TRBJ1-1; weak D call: TRBD1 (6 bases). Germline-derived CDR1 and CDR2 are SGHNT and YENEEA. V shed 1 base and J shed 4 bases, with 7 bases lying between them. This CDR3 is 13 amino acids long. This CDR3 reads CASSLARGTEAFF. CDR3 nucleotides: TGTGCCAGCAGCTTAGCCAGGGGCACTGAAGCTTTCTTT. Based on the CDR3 plus reference TRBV11-3 and TRBJ1-1, the full variable domain is EAGVVQSPRYKIIEKKQPVAFWCNPISGHNTLYWYLQNLGQGPELLIRYENEEAVDDSQLPKDRFSAERLKGVDSTLKIQPAELGDSAVYLCASSLARGTEAFFGQGTRLTVV.

V usage is TRBV6-1 and J usage is TRBJ1-3; D uncertain. V was clipped by 1 base and J by 4 bases, with 14 bases between them. The CDR3 is 16 amino acids. Germline-derived CDR1 and CDR2 are MNHNS and SASEGT. The CDR3 protein is CASSEGPGDFGNTIYF. Here the CDR3 DNA reads TGTGCCAGCAGTGAAGGCCCCGGGGATTTCGGAAACACCATATATTTT.

The rearrangement joins TRBV5-1 to TRBJ1-1, with D maybe TRBD1 (6 bases). V was shortened by 1 base and J by 9 bases, with 16 bases between the two germline ends. The CDR3 has 14 residues. Germline V gene data show CDR1 as SGHRS and CDR2 as YFSETQ. The CDR3 here is CASSLRGALDKAFF. The CDR3 nucleotides read TGCGCCAGCAGCTTGCGGGGGGCTTTAGACAAAGCTTTCTTT.

The rearrangement uses TRBV18 and TRBJ2-1; D uncertain. This CDR3 contains 13 residues. Per germline, CDR1 KGHSH and CDR2 LQKENI. The V end lost 1 base, the J end lost 4 bases, and 5 bases lay between the germline ends. The CDR3 sequence: CASSPLTYNEQFF. Here the CDR3 DNA reads TGTGCCAGCTCACCACTCACTTACAATGAGCAGTTCTTC.

The chain links TRBV19 to TRBJ1-3; 9 nucleotides line up with TRBD1. Trimming removed 6 bases from V and 2 bases from J; junction bases left unmatched: 8. This CDR3 region has 16 residues. Germline loops: CDR1 LNHDA, CDR2 SQIVND (reference sequence). The CDR3 DNA follows: TGTGCCAGTAGGCTTACCGGGACAGGGACTGGAAACACCATATATTTT. This codes for CASRLTGTGTGNTIYF.

The V gene is TRBV4-1, the J gene TRBJ1-5, with D perhaps TRBD1 (5 bases). CDR1 MGHRA and CDR2 YSYEKL come from the germline V gene. The CDR3 totals 16 residues. V lost 0 bases, J lost 0 bases, and 9 bases lay in between. CDR3 amino acids: CASSQERGISNQPQHF. The CDR3 coding sequence is TGCGCCAGCAGCCAAGAACGGGGGATTAGCAATCAGCCCCAGCATTTT.